The 29 T cell receptor beta chains listed next were all sequenced from one sample in a study of shared clonotypes between healthy human individuals. Measured with immunoSEQ multiplex PCR; TCRdb has only the in-frame clones, and not every one. Of around 430,000 clones detected, 75% to 85% appear once; the ten largest clones hold around 14%. The sequencing sample was made of PBMCs. Receptors originate from a woman in her forties in good health. Some clones in this sample may be carry-over from other donors' samples.

Remarks on this clone: One end of the junction varies from germline; a read error may be responsible. The chain couples TRBV7-7 to TRBJ2-1; TRBD2 matches at 14 bases. Germline V gene lookup returns CDR1 SSHAT and CDR2 FNYEAQ (reference sequence). CDR3 length: 16 amino acids. CDR3 amino acids: CASSSTGLAGVNEQFF. CDR3 DNA: TGTGCTAGCAGCTCCACGGGACTAGCGGGAGTCAATGAGCAGTTCTTC. Full variable domain (outside the CDR3, taken from reference TRBV7-7 and TRBJ2-1): GAGVSQSPRYKVTKRGQDVTLRCDPISSHATLYWYQQALGQGPEFLTYFNYEAQPDKSGLPSDRFSAERPEGSISTLTIQRTEQRDSAMYRCASSSTGLAGVNEQFFGPGTRLTVL.

The chain carries TRBV6-4 and TRBJ2-3; TRBD2 aligns across 12 bases. The CDR3 has 13 amino acids. The V and J ends lost 8 bases and 3 bases, in that order; junction bases with no gene match: 0. Germline lookup yields CDR1 MRHNA and CDR2 SNTAGT. This CDR3 reads CASGTSGTDTQYF. The CDR3 nucleotides are TGTGCCAGCGGGACTAGCGGGACAGATACGCAGTATTTT.

This clone has only a few counts. The V call is TRBV27, the J call TRBJ2-1; a weak D match, TRBD2 (5 bases). V was pared by 10 bases and J by 2 bases, with 21 bases between. This CDR3 is 16 amino acids long. CDR1 and CDR2 from the germline V gene are MNHEY and SMNVEV (reference sequence). The CDR3 here is CATREKTIRPYNEQFF. For the CDR3, the DNA is TGTGCCACCCGGGAAAAGACCATCCGACCCTACAATGAGCAGTTCTTC.

The chain links TRBV6-1 to TRBJ2-1; TRBD2 matches 10 bases. Germline V gene lookup returns CDR1 MNHNS and CDR2 SASEGT. The CDR3 runs to 15 residues. V dropped 4 bases and J dropped 8; count of bases not matched to a gene: 8. This CDR3 reads CASSVEAGGPDEQFF. In DNA form, the CDR3 reads TGTGCCAGCAGTGTAGAAGCGGGAGGGCCGGATGAGCAGTTCTTC.

V is TRBV19 and J is TRBJ2-5; TRBD1 is a possible D gene (6 bases). With 3 bases removed from V and 4 bases from J, the gap between germline ends came to 15 bases. CDR1 LNHDA and CDR2 SQIVND come from the germline V gene (reference sequence). The CDR3 length is 15 residues. CDR3: CASSIYRAGGETQYF. CDR3 nucleotides: TGTGCCAGTAGTATTTACAGGGCCGGAGGAGAGACCCAGTACTTC.

The chain couples TRBV9 to TRBJ2-3; tentative D call: TRBD2 (6 bases). Trimming removed 4 bases from V and 4 bases from J, with 16 bases in between. The CDR3 consists of 15 residues. Per the germline V gene, CDR1 is SGDLS and CDR2 is YYNGEE. The CDR3 sequence: CASSPLGGRADTQYF. The CDR3 nucleotides read TGTGCCAGCAGCCCCTTGGGGGGTAGGGCAGATACGCAGTATTTT.

Concerning this clone: Since a far larger clone is one base different, this is likely a read error. V usage is TRBV5-1 and J usage is TRBJ1-1, with 8 bases aligning to TRBD1. Germline values: CDR1 SGHRS, CDR2 YFSETQ. J gave up 5 bases and V 0 bases, and 0 bases lay outside the gene matches. This CDR3 has 13 amino acids. Here the CDR3 reads CASSLGTGTEAFF. The CDR3 region has the DNA TGCGCCAGCAGCTTGGGGACAGGGACTGAAGCTTTCTTT.

V is TRBV15 and J is TRBJ2-7; maybe TRBD2 (6 bases). The V end lost 4 bases, the J end lost 7 bases, and 17 bases lay between the germline ends. This CDR3 contains 14 residues. CDR1 LNHNV and CDR2 YYDKDF come from the germline V gene (reference sequence). The CDR3 protein is CATSNRGAQGEQYF. In DNA, the CDR3 is TGTGCCACCAGCAATCGCGGGGCCCAAGGGGAGCAGTACTTC.

V gene TRBV2 combines with J gene TRBJ1-5, with 9 bases fitting TRBD1. The CDR3 covers 14 residues. V gave up 8 bases and J gave up 2 bases; unmatched junction bases: 4. Per the germline V gene, CDR1 is SNHLY and CDR2 is FYNNEI. The CDR3 region is CASQTGGGNQPQHF. The CDR3 DNA is TGTGCCAGCCAAACAGGGGGCGGCAATCAGCCCCAGCATTTT.

This sequence joins TRBV6-6 and TRBJ2-5; 8 nucleotides align to TRBD2. CDR1 MNHNY and CDR2 SVGAGI come from the germline V gene (reference sequence). The V segment lost 8 bases and the J segment 1 base; nucleotides outside the gene matches: 6. This CDR3 comprises 14 residues. The CDR3 reads CASARGGPQETQYF. The CDR3 DNA sequence: TGTGCCAGCGCCCGGGGGGGGCCCCAAGAGACCCAGTACTTC.

The rearrangement links TRBV5-5 to TRBJ2-5; possible D gene TRBD2, 5 bases. This CDR3 has 15 amino acids. V lost 1 base, J lost 5 bases, and 15 bases lay in between. Germline assignment: CDR1 SGHKS and CDR2 YYEKEE (reference sequence). The CDR3 DNA reads as TGTGCCAGCAGCTTGACTCTTACTAGACGGGAGACCCAGTACTTC. Amino acid sequence: CASSLTLTRRETQYF.

V usage is TRBV7-2 and J usage is TRBJ1-2; TRBD1 might be the D (6 bases). CDR3 length equals 13 residues. Trimming removed 6 bases from V and 8 bases from J, with 16 bases in between. Germline V gene lookup returns CDR1 SGHTA and CDR2 FQGNSA. This CDR3 is CASRDGAGAGYTF. DNA for the CDR3: TGTGCCAGCAGAGACGGGGCGGGGGCAGGCTACACCTTC.

This clone has a handful of counts. The genes are TRBV5-1 and TRBJ2-4; TRBD2 matches at 7 bases. This CDR3 is 14 amino acids long. The trim removed 4 bases at V and 9 bases at J, leaving 10 bases unmatched. The V gene's germline CDR1 is SGHRS and CDR2 YFSETQ. The CDR3 here is CASSPQTSSSIQYF. As DNA, the CDR3 is TGCGCCAGCAGCCCCCAGACTAGCTCGAGCATTCAGTACTTC.

This clone has a handful of counts. As DNA, the CDR3 is TGCGCCAGCAGCTTGGATAATTCGAACACTGAAGCTTTCTTT. Its protein product is CASSLDNSNTEAFF. The V call is TRBV5-1, the J call TRBJ1-1; the D is unclear. This CDR3 is built from 14 residues. V lost 0 bases to trimming and J lost 1 base, with 7 bases between them. Germline V gene sequence: CDR1 SGHRS, CDR2 YFSETQ.

The V call is TRBV7-2, the J call TRBJ2-7, with D maybe TRBD2 (5 bases). Germline CDR1 and CDR2: SGHTA and FQGNSA. Trimming removed 5 bases from V and 3 bases from J, with 11 bases in between. The CDR3 totals 13 residues. The CDR3 sequence is CASSRAVLYEQYF. The CDR3 DNA is TGTGCCAGCAGCCGAGCGGTACTCTACGAGCAGTACTTC.

The rearrangement uses TRBV6-5 and TRBJ2-3, with D possibly matching TRBD2 (6 bases). V lost 6 bases to trimming and J lost 0 bases, with 13 bases between them. The germline V gene encodes CDR1 MNHEY and CDR2 SVGAGI. This CDR3 has 15 amino acids. The chain's CDR3 is CASRSLAASTDTQYF. In DNA form, the CDR3 reads TGTGCCAGCAGATCCTTAGCGGCTAGCACAGATACGCAGTATTTT.

The chain couples TRBV5-1 to TRBJ1-1; D remains unclear. CDR3 length: 15 residues. Trimming cost V 4 bases and J 0 bases, with 13 bases left between them. Germline CDR1 reads SGHRS; CDR2 reads YFSETQ. The CDR3 is CASSAPGLLNTEAFF. CDR3 in DNA: TGCGCCAGCAGCGCCCCCGGACTGTTGAACACTGAAGCTTTCTTT.

This clone appeared once. Other DNA sequences from this sample encode an identical CDR3 as well. The chain carries TRBV7-9 and TRBJ1-1, with a possible D match to TRBD1 (5 bases). The CDR3 length is 13 residues. Germline-derived CDR1 and CDR2 are SEHNR and FQNEAQ (reference sequence). With 3 bases removed from V and 0 bases from J, the gap between germline ends came to 5 bases. CDR3 nucleotide sequence: TGTGCCAGCAGCTTGACAGTGAACACTGAAGCTTTCTTT. The encoded protein is CASSLTVNTEAFF.

This clone was picked up many times. This rearrangement joins TRBV7-6 to TRBJ1-1, with no clear D. CDR1 is SGHVS and CDR2 is FNYEAQ in the germline V gene. CDR3 length: 14 residues. Trimming removed 2 bases at V and 1 base at J, with 8 bases between. This CDR3 is CASSLRYGNTEAFF. CDR3 nucleotide sequence: TGTGCCAGCAGCTTAAGGTACGGGAACACTGAAGCTTTCTTT. The full variable domain, its missing parts supplied by reference TRBV7-6 and TRBJ1-1, is GAGVSQSPRYKVTKRGQDVALRCDPISGHVSLYWYRQALGQGPEFLTYFNYEAQQDKSGLPNDRFSAERPEGSISTLTIQRTEQRDSAMYRCASSLRYGNTEAFFGQGTRLTVV.

The chain is built from TRBV2 and TRBJ2-7; TRBD1 is a possible D gene (5 bases). This CDR3 spans 13 amino acids. From germline, CDR1 is SNHLY and CDR2 FYNNEI. Deletions cut 6 bases from V and 5 bases from J, with 14 bases between. CDR3 sequence (DNA): TGTGCCAGCAGCGGGCAGGGATTCCACGAGCAGTACTTC. This translates into CASSGQGFHEQYF.

The genes are TRBV5-6 and TRBJ2-3; no reliable D call. Germline V gives CDR1 SGHDT, CDR2 YYEEEE. This CDR3 spans 13 amino acids. The V end lost 4 bases, the J end lost 10 bases, and 16 bases lay between the germline ends. The CDR3 region has the DNA TGTGCCAGCAGCACCCACGGAGTGGCAGCGCAGTATTTT. It encodes CASSTHGVAAQYF.

V usage is TRBV30 and J usage is TRBJ2-1; D not resolved. Trimming cost V 5 bases and J 2 bases, with 7 bases left between them. Germline assignment: CDR1 GTSNPN and CDR2 SVGIG (reference sequence). The CDR3 is made up of 12 amino acids. CDR3 in DNA: TGTGCCTGGGGAGTTGCCTACAATGAGCAGTTCTTC. Its translation: CAWGVAYNEQFF.

The chain recombines TRBV2 with TRBJ2-3; 7 nucleotides agree with TRBD1. The germline V gene encodes CDR1 SNHLY and CDR2 FYNNEI. The CDR3 is 16 residues long. V was pared by 5 bases and J by 1 base, with 9 bases of the junction left unmatched. The DNA of the CDR3 is TGTGCCAGCAGTCCCCAAGGACAGGTCGGCACAGATACGCAGTATTTT. Translated: CASSPQGQVGTDTQYF.

This clone was recorded a few times. The chain recombines TRBV14 with TRBJ1-1; TRBD1 matches at 11 bases. The CDR3 consists of 16 residues. Per the germline V gene, CDR1 is SGHDN and CDR2 is FVKESK. J gave up 8 bases and V 0 bases, and 8 bases lay outside the gene matches. CDR3 sequence (DNA): TGTGCCAGCAGCCAAGAGGGGACAGGGGGAAGACCCGAAGCTTTCTTT. Its translation is CASSQEGTGGRPEAFF.

This sequence joins TRBV2 and TRBJ2-5, with TRBD1 matching 9 bases. V dropped 10 bases and J dropped 4; count of bases not matched to a gene: 10. CDR3 length equals 14 residues. The V gene's germline CDR1 is SNHLY and CDR2 FYNNEI. The CDR3 loop reads CATQRTGVSETQYF. CDR3 DNA sequence: TGTGCCACCCAACGGACAGGGGTGTCAGAGACCCAGTACTTC.

The chain recombines TRBV6-1 with TRBJ2-7, with no clear D. Trimming shortened V by 1 base and J by 3 bases, and 10 bases separated the two germline ends. This CDR3 has 14 amino acids. CDR1 and CDR2 from the germline V gene are MNHNS and SASEGT. CDR3 sequence: CASSEGPGHYEQYF. The CDR3 DNA sequence: TGTGCCAGCAGTGAAGGGCCGGGCCACTACGAGCAGTACTTC.

The genes are TRBV7-8 and TRBJ1-2; a weak D match, TRBD1 (5 bases). The CDR3 spans 11 residues. With 8 bases removed from V and 3 bases from J, the gap between germline ends came to 7 bases. CDR1 SGHVS and CDR2 FQNEAQ come from the germline V gene. In DNA, the CDR3 is TGTGCCAGCGGGGGGGACTATGGCTACACCTTC. Protein sequence: CASGGDYGYTF.

This clone was seen just once. The chain uses TRBV6-6 and TRBJ2-3; tentatively, D is TRBD1 (6 bases). The V gene's germline CDR1 is MNHNY and CDR2 SVGAGI (reference sequence). This CDR3 has 14 residues. V gave up 8 bases and J gave up 10 bases, with 22 bases separating them. CDR3 sequence reads: CASSGQSRMSPQYF. CDR3 sequence (DNA): TGTGCCAGCTCAGGACAGTCAAGGATGAGTCCGCAGTATTTT.

The chain has TRBV5-4 and TRBJ1-2; D is perhaps TRBD1 (5 bases). V was shortened by 0 bases and J by 8 bases, with 11 bases between the two germline ends. Germline V gene sequence: CDR1 SGHNT, CDR2 YYREEE (reference sequence). The CDR3 covers 13 residues. The CDR3 here is CASSLEGVRGYTF. The CDR3 DNA reads TGTGCCAGCAGCTTGGAAGGGGTGCGGGGCTACACCTTC.